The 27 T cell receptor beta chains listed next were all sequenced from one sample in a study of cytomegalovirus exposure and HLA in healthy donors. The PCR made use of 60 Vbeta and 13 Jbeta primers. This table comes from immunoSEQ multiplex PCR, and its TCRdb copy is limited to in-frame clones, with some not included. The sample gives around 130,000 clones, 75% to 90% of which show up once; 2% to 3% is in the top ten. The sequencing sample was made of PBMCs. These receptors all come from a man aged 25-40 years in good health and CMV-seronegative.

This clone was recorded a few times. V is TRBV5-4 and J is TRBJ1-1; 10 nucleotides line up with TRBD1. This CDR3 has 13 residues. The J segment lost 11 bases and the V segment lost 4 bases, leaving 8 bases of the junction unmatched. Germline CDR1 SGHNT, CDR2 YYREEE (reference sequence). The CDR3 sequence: CASSGDRGSLAFF. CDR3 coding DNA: TGTGCCAGCAGCGGGGACAGGGGATCTCTTGCTTTCTTT.

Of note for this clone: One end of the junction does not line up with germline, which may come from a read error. Written as DNA, the CDR3 is TGTGCTAGCAGCTCCGGACTAGCGGGAGAAGGGTGGACGCAGTATTTT. Its translation is CASSSGLAGEGWTQYF. V and J are TRBV7-7 and TRBJ2-3; 13 bases are a match to TRBD2. CDR1 and CDR2 from the germline V gene are SSHAT and FNYEAQ (reference sequence). This CDR3 has 16 residues. The full variable domain, rest sourced from reference TRBV7-7 and TRBJ2-3, is GAGVSQSPRYKVTKRGQDVTLRCDPISSHATLYWYQQALGQGPEFLTYFNYEAQPDKSGLPSDRFSAERPEGSISTLTIQRTEQRDSAMYRCASSSGLAGEGWTQYFGPGTRLTVL.

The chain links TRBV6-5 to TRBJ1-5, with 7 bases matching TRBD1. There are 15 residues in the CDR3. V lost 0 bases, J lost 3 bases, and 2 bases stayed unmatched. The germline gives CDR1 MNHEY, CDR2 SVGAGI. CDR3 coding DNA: TGTGCCAGCAGTTACTCGGGGACAGTCAATCAGCCCCAGCATTTT. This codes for CASSYSGTVNQPQHF.

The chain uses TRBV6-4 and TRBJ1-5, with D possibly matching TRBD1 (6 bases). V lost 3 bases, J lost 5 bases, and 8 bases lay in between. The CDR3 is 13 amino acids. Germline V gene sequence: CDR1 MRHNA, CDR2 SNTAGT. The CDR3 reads CASSENRDQPQHF. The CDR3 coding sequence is TGTGCCAGCAGTGAAAACAGGGATCAGCCCCAGCATTTT.

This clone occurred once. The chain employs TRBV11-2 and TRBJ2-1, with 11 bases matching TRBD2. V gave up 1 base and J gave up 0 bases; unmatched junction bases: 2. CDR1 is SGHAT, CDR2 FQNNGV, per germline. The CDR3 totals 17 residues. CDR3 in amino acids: CASSLVAGGSSYNEQFF. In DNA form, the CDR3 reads TGTGCCAGCAGCTTAGTAGCGGGGGGGAGCTCCTACAATGAGCAGTTCTTC.

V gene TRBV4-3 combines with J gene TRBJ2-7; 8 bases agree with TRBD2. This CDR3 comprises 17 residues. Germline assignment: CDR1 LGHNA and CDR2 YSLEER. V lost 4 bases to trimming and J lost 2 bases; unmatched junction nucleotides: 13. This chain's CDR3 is CASSPTVAGLGPYEQYF. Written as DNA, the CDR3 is TGCGCCAGCAGCCCCACCGTAGCGGGGCTGGGGCCCTACGAGCAGTACTTC.

The CDR3 region has the DNA TGTGCCAGCAAGGACATGGGGTACGAGCAGTACTTC. As protein: CASKDMGYEQYF. The chain is built from TRBV27 and TRBJ2-7; a possible D gene is TRBD1 (5 bases). The germline V gene has CDR1 MNHEY and CDR2 SMNVEV (reference sequence). This CDR3 contains 12 residues. V lost 7 bases and J 4 bases, leaving 11 bases between the germline ends.

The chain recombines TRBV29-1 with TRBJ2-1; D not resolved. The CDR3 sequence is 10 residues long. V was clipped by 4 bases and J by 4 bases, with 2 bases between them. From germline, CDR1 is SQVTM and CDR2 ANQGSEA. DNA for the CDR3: TGCAGCGTTGCTTACAATGAGCAGTTCTTC. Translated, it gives CSVAYNEQFF.

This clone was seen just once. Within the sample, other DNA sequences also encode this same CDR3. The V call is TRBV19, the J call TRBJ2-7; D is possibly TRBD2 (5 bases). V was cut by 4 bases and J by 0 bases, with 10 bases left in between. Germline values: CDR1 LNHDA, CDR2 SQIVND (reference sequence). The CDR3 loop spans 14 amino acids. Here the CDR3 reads CASSREGSSYEQYF. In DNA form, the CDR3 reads TGTGCCAGTAGTAGGGAAGGGAGCTCCTACGAGCAGTACTTC.

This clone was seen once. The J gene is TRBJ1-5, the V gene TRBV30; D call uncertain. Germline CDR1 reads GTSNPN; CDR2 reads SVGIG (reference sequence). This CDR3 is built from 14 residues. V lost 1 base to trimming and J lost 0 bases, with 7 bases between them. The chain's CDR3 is CAWSDLVSNQPQHF. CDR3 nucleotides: TGTGCCTGGAGTGATTTAGTTAGCAATCAGCCCCAGCATTTT.

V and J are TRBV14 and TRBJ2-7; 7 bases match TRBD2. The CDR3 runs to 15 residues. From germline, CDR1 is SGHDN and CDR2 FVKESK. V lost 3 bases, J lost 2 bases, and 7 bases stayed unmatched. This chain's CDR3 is CASSQVHAGAYEQYF. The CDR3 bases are TGTGCCAGCAGCCAGGTCCACGCGGGGGCCTACGAGCAGTACTTC.

CDR3 DNA sequence: TGTGCCAGCAGCTCCCTCCTCCACAATGAGCAGTTCTTC. Protein product: CASSSLLHNEQFF. The chain links TRBV11-2 to TRBJ2-1, with unresolved D. CDR3 length equals 13 residues. V dropped 4 bases and J dropped 5 bases, with 9 bases sitting between them. CDR1 and CDR2 (germline): SGHAT, FQNNGV.

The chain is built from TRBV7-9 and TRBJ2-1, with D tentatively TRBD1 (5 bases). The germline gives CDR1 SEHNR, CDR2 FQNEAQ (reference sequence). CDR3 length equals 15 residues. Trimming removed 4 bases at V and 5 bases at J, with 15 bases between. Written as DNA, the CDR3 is TGTGCCAGCAGCTCCACCACTGGGGCCAACAATGAGCAGTTCTTC. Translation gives CASSSTTGANNEQFF.

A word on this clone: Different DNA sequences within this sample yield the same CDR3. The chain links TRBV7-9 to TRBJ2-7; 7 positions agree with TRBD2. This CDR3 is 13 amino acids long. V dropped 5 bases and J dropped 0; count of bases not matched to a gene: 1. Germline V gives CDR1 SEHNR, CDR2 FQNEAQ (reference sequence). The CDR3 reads CASSGGGSYEQYF. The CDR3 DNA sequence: TGTGCCAGCAGCGGCGGGGGCTCCTACGAGCAGTACTTC.

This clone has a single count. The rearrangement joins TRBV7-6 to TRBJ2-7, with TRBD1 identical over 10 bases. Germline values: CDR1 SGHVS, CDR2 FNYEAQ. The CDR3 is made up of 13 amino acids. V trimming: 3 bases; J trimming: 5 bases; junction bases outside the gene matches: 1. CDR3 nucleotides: TGTGCCAGCAGCTTTGGGACAGGGGACGAGCAGTACTTC. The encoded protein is CASSFGTGDEQYF.

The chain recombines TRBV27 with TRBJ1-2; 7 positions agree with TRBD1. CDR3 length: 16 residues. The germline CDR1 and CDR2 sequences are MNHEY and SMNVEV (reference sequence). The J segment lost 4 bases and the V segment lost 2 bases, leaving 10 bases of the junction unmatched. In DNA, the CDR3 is TGTGCCAGCAGTTTAAGAAGGGGGACAGCATTCTATGGCTACACCTTC. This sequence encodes CASSLRRGTAFYGYTF.

The DNA for the CDR3 is TGTGCCAGCAGCGTACGACAGGGGGGTGAATCTAACTATGGCTACACCTTC. This codes for CASSVRQGGESNYGYTF. V gene TRBV4-2 combines with J gene TRBJ1-2; 9 bases agree with TRBD1. Germline V gene data show CDR1 as LGHNA and CDR2 as YNFKEQ. The CDR3 totals 17 residues. V was clipped by 5 bases and J by 0 bases; unmatched bases: 10.

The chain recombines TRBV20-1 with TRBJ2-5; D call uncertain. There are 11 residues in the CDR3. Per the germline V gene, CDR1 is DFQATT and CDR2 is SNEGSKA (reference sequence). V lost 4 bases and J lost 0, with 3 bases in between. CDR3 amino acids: CSATNQETQYF. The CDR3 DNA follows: TGCAGTGCTACAAACCAAGAGACCCAGTACTTC.

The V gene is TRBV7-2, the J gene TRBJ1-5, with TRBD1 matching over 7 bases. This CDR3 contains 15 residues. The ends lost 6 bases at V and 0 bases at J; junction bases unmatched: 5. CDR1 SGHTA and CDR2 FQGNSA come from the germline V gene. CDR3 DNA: TGTGCCAGCAGTAGGGGGCTCTATAGCAATCAGCCCCAGCATTTT. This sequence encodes CASSRGLYSNQPQHF.

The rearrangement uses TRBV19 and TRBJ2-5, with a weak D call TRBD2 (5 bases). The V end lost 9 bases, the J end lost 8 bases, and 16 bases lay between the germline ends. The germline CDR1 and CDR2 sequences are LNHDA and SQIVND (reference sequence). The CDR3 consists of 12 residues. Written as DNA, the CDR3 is TGTGCCAGGGACTGGGCCCCACTAACCCAGTACTTC. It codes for CARDWAPLTQYF.

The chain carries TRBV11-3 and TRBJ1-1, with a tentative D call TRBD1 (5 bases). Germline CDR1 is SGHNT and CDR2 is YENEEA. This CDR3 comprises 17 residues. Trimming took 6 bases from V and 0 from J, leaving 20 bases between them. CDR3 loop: CASSSTNVWGVNTEAFF. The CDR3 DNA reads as TGTGCCAGCAGTTCTACCAACGTGTGGGGGGTGAACACTGAAGCTTTCTTT.

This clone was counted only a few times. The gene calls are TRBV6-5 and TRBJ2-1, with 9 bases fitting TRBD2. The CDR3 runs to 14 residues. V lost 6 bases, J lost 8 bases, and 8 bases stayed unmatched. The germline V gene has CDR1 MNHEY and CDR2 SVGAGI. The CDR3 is CASSRLAEVYEQFF. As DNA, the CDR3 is TGTGCCAGCAGCCGACTAGCGGAAGTTTATGAGCAGTTCTTC.

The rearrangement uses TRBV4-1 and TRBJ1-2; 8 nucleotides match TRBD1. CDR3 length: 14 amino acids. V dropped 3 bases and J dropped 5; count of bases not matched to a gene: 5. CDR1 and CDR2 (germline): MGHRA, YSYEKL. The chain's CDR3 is CASSQSTGDYGYTF. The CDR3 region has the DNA TGCGCCAGCAGCCAGTCGACAGGGGATTATGGCTACACCTTC.

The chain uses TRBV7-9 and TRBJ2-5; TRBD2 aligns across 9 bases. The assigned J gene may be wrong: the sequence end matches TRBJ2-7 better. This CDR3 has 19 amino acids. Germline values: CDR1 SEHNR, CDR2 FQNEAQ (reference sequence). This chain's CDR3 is CASSHRREGETKRAYEQYF. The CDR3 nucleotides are TGTGCCAGCAGCCACCGGCGGGAGGGCGAGACCAAACGGGCCTACGAGCAGTACTTC.

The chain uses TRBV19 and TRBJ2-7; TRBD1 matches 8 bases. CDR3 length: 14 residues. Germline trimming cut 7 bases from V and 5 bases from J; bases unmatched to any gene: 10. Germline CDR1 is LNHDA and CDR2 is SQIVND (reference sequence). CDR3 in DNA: TGTGCCAGTAACCGACAGGGGTTGGCGGACGAGCAGTACTTC. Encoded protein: CASNRQGLADEQYF. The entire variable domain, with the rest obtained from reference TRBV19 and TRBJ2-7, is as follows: DGGITQSPKYLFRKEGQNVTLSCEQNLNHDAMYWYRQDPGQGLRLIYYSQIVNDFQKGDIAEGYSVSREKKESFPLTVTSAQKNPTAFYLCASNRQGLADEQYFGPGTRLTVT.

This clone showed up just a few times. The CDR3 loop reads CANPPTSGRCEQYF. The CDR3 DNA reads TGTGCCAATCCCCCGACTAGCGGGAGATGCGAGCAGTACTTC. The chain joins TRBV7-9 to TRBJ2-7, with TRBD2 matching over 12 bases. The V gene end was trimmed by 10 bases and the J gene end by 6 bases; junction bases not matched to a gene: 10. Germline V gene sequence: CDR1 SEHNR, CDR2 FQNEAQ (reference sequence). This CDR3 comprises 14 residues.

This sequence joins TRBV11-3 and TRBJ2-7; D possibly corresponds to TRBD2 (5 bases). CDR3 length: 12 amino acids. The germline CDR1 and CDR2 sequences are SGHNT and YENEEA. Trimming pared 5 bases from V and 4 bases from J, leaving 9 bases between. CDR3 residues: CASSPSGYEQYF. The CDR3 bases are TGTGCCAGCAGCCCGTCGGGGTACGAGCAGTACTTC.